This T cell receptor (beta chain) stems from a study of shared T cell receptors in the human thymus. Sequencing was performed with immunoSEQ multiplex PCR; in TCRdb, only in-frame clones are kept and a portion is missing. The sample records 700,000 or so clones, 80% to 90% being singletons. This clone occurred a few times. There are 13 residues in the CDR3. Germline V gene lookup returns CDR1 SGHDN and CDR2 FVKESK. Trimming took 3 bases from V and 11 from J, leaving 16 bases between them. These sequences were also reported in another study, on human thymus T cells. As that study records: Apparent skewing of V and J gene usage characterized both thymic and blood repertoires. As related research reported, thymic repertoires overlapped highly among unrelated individuals.

The receptor's source is a girl younger than two with a congenital heart defect. Sequenced sample: thymocytes. The V call is TRBV14, the J call TRBJ1-1; D is uncertain. The CDR3 region is CASSHYPSWEAFF. CDR3 nucleotide sequence: TGTGCCAGCAGCCATTATCCCTCGTGGGAGGCTTTCTTT.